These T cell receptor beta chains were read from a single sample in a study of cytomegalovirus exposure and HLA in healthy donors. Sequencing used immunoSEQ multiplex PCR; TCRdb keeps in-frame clones, though not all of them. The sample includes 150,000 to 200,000 clones, under 85% of them seen just once. Specimen: PBMCs. These receptors came from a human donor in good health. CDR3s include the opening cysteine and the closing phenylalanine or tryptophan. D genes are given only for firm matches. Clone size appears in some rows only: once, few, many, or a class for an expanded clone.

D,V,J,size,DNA,CDR3
.,TRBV19,TRBJ1-1,.,TGTGCCAGTAGTCCGGGACAAGGGTTTGAAGCTTTCTTT,CASSPGQGFEAFF
.,TRBV7-2,TRBJ2-5,once,TGTGCCAGCAGCTTGGGCGGACATAATCAAGAGACCCAGTACTTC,CASSLGGHNQETQYF
.,TRBV19,TRBJ2-7,.,TGCGCCAGTAGTGCGGGGACAGTCTACGAGCAGTACTTC,CASSAGTVYEQYF
.,TRBV5-1,TRBJ2-1,once,TGCGCCAGCAGCTTGGTTCGGGGGACGGATGAGCAGTTCTTC,CASSLVRGTDEQFF
TRBD1,TRBV5-8,TRBJ2-2,once,TGTGCCAGCAGCCTGGGACAGGGCCCCACCGGGGAGCTGTTTTTT,CASSLGQGPTGELFF
.,TRBV30,TRBJ2-7,.,TGTGCCTGGAGTGCCGGGACACAGAGCTCCTACGAGCAGTACTTC,CAWSAGTQSSYEQYF
TRBD2,TRBV6-5,TRBJ2-2,.,TGTGCCAGTACCCGCGGGGACTATTACACCGGGGAGCTGTTTTTT,CASTRGDYYTGELFF
.,TRBV7-2,TRBJ1-2,.,TGTGCCAGCAGCTTAGCAACGGGGGGGTTCAACTATGGCTACACCTTC,CASSLATGGFNYGYTF
.,TRBV30,TRBJ2-4,.,TGTGCCTGGAGTGGTTTGACACCAAACATTCAGTACTTC,CAWSGLTPNIQYF
.,TRBV5-1,TRBJ1-4,.,TGCGCCAGCAGCTTAGCGACGTTTCGCGAAAAACTGTTTTTT,CASSLATFREKLFF
TRBD1,TRBV29-1,TRBJ2-7,.,TGCAGCGTTGTGGGACAGCCTACCTACGAGCAGTACTTC,CSVVGQPTYEQYF
.,TRBV5-8,TRBJ2-5,.,TGTGCCAGCAGCTTGGGGCAGGGGCCTCCGGGGGAGACCCAGTACTTC,CASSLGQGPPGETQYF
.,TRBV5-1,TRBJ2-2,few,TGCGCCAGCACGGGGTCGGATGGCACCGGGGAGCTGTTTTTT,CASTGSDGTGELFF
TRBD2,TRBV9,TRBJ2-7,once,TGTGCCAGCAGTTACAGCGGGGGGGAGACCTACGAGCAGTACTTC,CASSYSGGETYEQYF
.,TRBV7-2,TRBJ1-1,.,TGTGCCAGCAGCTTTCTTAGGGGGACGAACACTGAAGCTTTCTTT,CASSFLRGTNTEAFF
TRBD1,TRBV5-4,TRBJ2-5,.,TGTGCCAGCAGCTTGGTAGGGGGCGAGACCCAGTACTTC,CASSLVGGETQYF
.,TRBV9,TRBJ1-2,few,TGTGCCAGCAGCGCCGTAGGTTGGGGAGGTAACTATGGCTACACCTTC,CASSAVGWGGNYGYTF
.,TRBV6-5,TRBJ1-2,.,TGTGCCAGCAGCCCACAGTGGGTAACGAACTATGGCTACACCTTC,CASSPQWVTNYGYTF
.,TRBV5-1,TRBJ1-2,.,TGCGCCAGCAGCTCCGGTATTGGGACAAACTATGGCTACACCTTC,CASSSGIGTNYGYTF
.,TRBV6-5,TRBJ1-2,.,TGTGCCAGCAGCCTCCCCGACAGTGGCTACACCTTC,CASSLPDSGYTF
TRBD1,TRBV18,TRBJ1-2,.,TGTGCCAGCGTGGAGCGAGGACAGGGTTATGGCTACACCTTC,CASVERGQGYGYTF
.,TRBV20-1,TRBJ2-7,.,TGCAGTGCTAGACGGGGTTACGAGCAGTACTTC,CSARRGYEQYF
.,TRBV19,TRBJ2-5,.,TGTGCCAGTAGTATTGGGGGGTCCGAGACCCAGTACTTC,CASSIGGSETQYF
.,TRBV11-2,TRBJ1-2,.,TGTGCCAGCAGCTTAACGGGGGGCAGCCTGAACTATGGCTACACCTTC,CASSLTGGSLNYGYTF
.,TRBV7-9,TRBJ1-5,few,TGTGCCAGCAGCCACCCCACTGCTAGCAATCAGCCCCAGCATTTT,CASSHPTASNQPQHF
TRBD1,TRBV10-3,TRBJ1-2,.,TGTGCCATCACCCGTCAGCCAGGGGGCAACTATGGCTACACCTTC,CAITRQPGGNYGYTF
.,TRBV19,TRBJ2-7,.,TGTGCCAGTAGACGGATTGGGAGCTACGAGCAGTACTTC,CASRRIGSYEQYF
.,TRBV7-9,TRBJ2-5,few,TGTGCCAGCAGCCCAACTGAATACCAAGAGACCCAGTACTTC,CASSPTEYQETQYF
.,TRBV15,TRBJ1-1,.,TGTGCCACCATAAGGGGCCGAGTGAACACTGAAGCTTTCTTT,CATIRGRVNTEAFF
.,TRBV7-2,TRBJ2-7,.,TGTGCCAGCAGCTTAGCCGGGCAGGGGATTAGTGTAGCCTACGAGCAGTACTTC,CASSLAGQGISVAYEQYF
TRBD2,TRBV6-5,TRBJ2-3,.,TGTGCCAGCAGTTACTCGATTGCGGGGGGCGCAGATACGCAGTATTTT,CASSYSIAGGADTQYF
TRBD2,TRBV9,TRBJ2-3,once,TGTGCCAGCAGCGTAGCGAGCGGGGAGATCACAGATACGCAGTATTTT,CASSVASGEITDTQYF
TRBD1,TRBV29-1,TRBJ2-7,.,TGCAGCGCAGAGGGGGGACAGGGACCCTCCTACGAGCAGTACTTC,CSAEGGQGPSYEQYF
TRBD2,TRBV2,TRBJ2-7,.,TGTGCCAGCAGTGGAACGCGGGGGGGCAAATACGAGCAGTACTTC,CASSGTRGGKYEQYF
.,TRBV6-1,TRBJ1-2,once,TGTGCCAGCAGTGATGCCCCTGCGGCCGGGAACAATGGCTACACCTTC,CASSDAPAAGNNGYTF
.,TRBV2,TRBJ1-4,few,TGTGCCAGCAGTGAATGGGGGGGCGATGAAAAACTGTTTTTT,CASSEWGGDEKLFF
.,TRBV21-1,TRBJ2-1,.,TGTGCCAGCCGTTCCTCCAGTGGTGAGCAGTTCTTC,CASRSSSGEQFF
.,TRBV29-1,TRBJ1-2,once,TGCAGCGCTGTAGGCAGGGGAGCTAACTATGGCTACACCTTC,CSAVGRGANYGYTF
.,TRBV5-8,TRBJ2-7,.,TGTGCCAGCAGCTTGGCCGACAAGTCTAATTTTATTCGAATGGTCCCCGAGCAGTACTTC,CASSLADKSNFIRMVPEQYF
TRBD2,TRBV15,TRBJ2-2,.,TGTGCCACCAGCAGGGGCGGGGGGCGCGGCACCGGGGAGCTGTTTTTT,CATSRGGGRGTGELFF
.,TRBV2,TRBJ1-1,.,TGTGCCAGCAGTAAGGAAGGAGGGAACACTGAAGCTTTCTTT,CASSKEGGNTEAFF
.,TRBV2,TRBJ2-7,.,TGTGCCAGCAGGACCGACAGTTACGAGCAGTACTTC,CASRTDSYEQYF
.,TRBV6-5,TRBJ1-2,.,TGTGCCAGCTCGCTCTCGGACAGAATTAACTATGGCTACACCTTC,CASSLSDRINYGYTF